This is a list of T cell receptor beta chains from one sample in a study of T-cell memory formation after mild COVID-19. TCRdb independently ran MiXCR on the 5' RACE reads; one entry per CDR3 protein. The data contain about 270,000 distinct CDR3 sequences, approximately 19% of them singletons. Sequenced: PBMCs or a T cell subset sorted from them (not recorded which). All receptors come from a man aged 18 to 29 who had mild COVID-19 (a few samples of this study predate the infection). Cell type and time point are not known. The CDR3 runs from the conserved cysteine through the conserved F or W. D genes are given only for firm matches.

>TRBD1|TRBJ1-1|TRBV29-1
CSVEDRTGAITEAFF
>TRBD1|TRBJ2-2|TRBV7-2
CASSLQGVDTGELFF
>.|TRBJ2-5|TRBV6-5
CASSWTGGYEETQYF
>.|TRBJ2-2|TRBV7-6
CASSLAVGGDTGELFF
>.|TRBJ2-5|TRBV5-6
CASSFLDRNQDETQYF
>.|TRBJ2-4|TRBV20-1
CSARVAGKNIQYF
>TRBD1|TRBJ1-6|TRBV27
CASADRNSPLHF
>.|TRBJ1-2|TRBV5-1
CATSPGNDYGYTF
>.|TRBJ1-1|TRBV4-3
CASSSRVSTEAFF
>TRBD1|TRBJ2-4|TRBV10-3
CAISESGGQGVKNIQYF
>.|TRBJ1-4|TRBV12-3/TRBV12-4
CASSGTAEKLFF
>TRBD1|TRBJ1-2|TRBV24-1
CATSDATGVGYTF
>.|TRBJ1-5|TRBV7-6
CASSLGGGSQPQHF
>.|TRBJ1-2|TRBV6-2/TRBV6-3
CASSYSGRGYGYTF
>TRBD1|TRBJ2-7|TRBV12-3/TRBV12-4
CASSSRDRARREQYF
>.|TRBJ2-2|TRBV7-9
CASSKTGTRIGELFF
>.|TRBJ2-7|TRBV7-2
CASHQYGPYEQYF
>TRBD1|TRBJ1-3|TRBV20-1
CSARDPGQLTKSGNTIYF
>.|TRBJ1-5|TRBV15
CATSRDKAQPQHF
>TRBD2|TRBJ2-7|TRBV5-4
CASSQGGLAGGLAHEQYF
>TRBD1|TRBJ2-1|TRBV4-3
CASSRGTGTYNEQFF
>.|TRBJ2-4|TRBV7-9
CASSLDRHIQYF